These T cell receptor beta chains were read from a single sample in a study of OX40 agonist ivuxolimab in advanced cancers. Assay: immunoSEQ multiplex PCR; the TCRdb copy retains only in-frame clones and omits some. This repertoire shows fewer than 70,000 clones, approximately 90% found once; its top ten account for around 0.4%. Sequenced material: CD4+ or CD8+ T cells sorted from blood, taken in a trial of the OX40 agonist ivuxolimab. The receptors were gathered from an adult with an advanced solid tumor such as melanoma, head and neck, liver or kidney cancer. Each CDR3 is given with its conserved first and last residue. D genes are given only for firm matches. Size values are once, few and many counts, or a class for expanded clones, and some rows have none.

size	V	J	D	CDR3	DNA
.	TRBV10-1	TRBJ2-7	TRBD2	CASTEGTSGSYEQYF	TGCGCCAGCACCGAAGGGACTAGCGGCTCCTACGAGCAGTACTTC
few	TRBV9	TRBJ1-1	.	CASSVEPNTEAFF	TGTGCCAGCAGCGTAGAACCAAACACTGAAGCTTTCTTT
.	TRBV5-1	TRBJ1-2	.	CASSLEGDGYTF	TGCGCCAGCAGCTTGGAAGGGGATGGCTACACCTTC
.	TRBV11-2	TRBJ1-2	TRBD1	CASSPMQGVGYGYTF	TGTGCCAGCAGCCCTATGCAGGGGGTGGGCTATGGCTACACCTTC
.	TRBV27	TRBJ1-2	TRBD1	CASTGTGGVLRGYTF	TGTGCCAGCACTGGGACAGGGGGCGTTTTGCGTGGCTACACCTTC
.	TRBV27	TRBJ2-3	TRBD1	CASSLTDRGPPYTQYF	TGTGCCAGCAGTTTAACGGACAGGGGGCCTCCATATACGCAGTATTTT
.	TRBV5-4	TRBJ2-3	.	CASSLSTTTDTQYF	TGTGCCAGCAGCTTGAGTACTACTACAGATACGCAGTATTTT
once	TRBV9	TRBJ1-2	TRBD1	CASSGQGGGYTF	TGTGCCAGCAGCGGACAGGGGGGCGGCTACACCTTC
.	TRBV5-5	TRBJ2-2	.	CASSLDRLNTGELFF	TGTGCCAGCAGCTTGGACAGGCTGAACACCGGGGAGCTGTTTTTT
once	TRBV20-1	TRBJ1-1	.	CSASQSTEAFF	TGCAGTGCTAGCCAGTCGACTGAAGCTTTCTTT
.	TRBV27	TRBJ2-1	.	CASSSLVGAVSYNEQFF	TGTGCCAGCAGTTCCCTGGTAGGAGCGGTCTCCTACAATGAGCAGTTCTTC
.	TRBV19	TRBJ1-5	.	CASSIDPLAVARIARPQHF	TGTGCCAGTAGTATAGATCCCCTGGCGGTCGCACGGATAGCACGGCCCCAGCATTTT
.	TRBV14	TRBJ1-2	TRBD1	CASSQDLRTGGAYYGYTF	TGTGCCAGCAGCCAAGATCTAAGGACAGGGGGCGCCTACTATGGCTACACCTTC
.	TRBV14	TRBJ2-5	.	CASSPPIGTQYF	TGTGCCAGCAGCCCCCCGATCGGGACCCAGTACTTC
.	TRBV4-3	TRBJ2-7	.	CASSQGLGDPGQYF	TGCGCCAGCAGCCAAGGATTAGGGGATCCGGGGCAGTACTTC
.	TRBV10-1	TRBJ2-3	TRBD2	CASNSGGTPSGVQYF	TGCGCCAGCAATTCCGGGGGGACCCCCAGTGGTGTGCAGTATTTT
once	TRBV18	TRBJ2-2	TRBD1	CASSPFTGQGNTGELFF	TGTGCCAGCTCACCGTTCACGGGACAGGGGAACACCGGGGAGCTGTTTTTT
.	TRBV15	TRBJ1-3	.	CATSRDTGNTIYF	TGTGCCACCAGCAGAGATACCGGAAACACCATATATTTT
.	TRBV30	TRBJ1-5	.	CAWSVIQGQPQHF	TGTGCCTGGAGTGTAATTCAAGGACAGCCCCAGCATTTT
.	TRBV5-1	TRBJ2-5	.	CASSYLRDRAQETQYF	TGCGCCAGCAGCTACTTGCGGGACAGAGCTCAAGAGACCCAGTACTTC
.	TRBV7-2	TRBJ1-5	.	CASSLRGALRPQHF	TGTGCCAGCAGCTTAAGGGGGGCGCTTCGGCCCCAGCATTTT
.	TRBV7-6	TRBJ2-3	TRBD2	CASSFLAGWDTDTQYF	TGTGCCAGCAGCTTCCTAGCGGGATGGGACACAGATACGCAGTATTTT
.	TRBV12-5	TRBJ1-3	.	CASGLPSGNTIYF	TGTGCTAGTGGTCTTCCCTCTGGAAACACCATATATTTT
.	TRBV6-1	TRBJ2-2	.	CASRTNTNTGELFF	TGTGCCAGCAGGACTAATACTAACACCGGGGAGCTGTTTTTT
.	TRBV18	TRBJ2-7	TRBD1	CASSPPGQEYEQYF	TGTGCCAGCTCACCACCTGGACAGGAATACGAGCAGTACTTC
once	TRBV19	TRBJ1-1	.	CASSIGPKGRNTEAFF	TGTGCCAGTAGTATTGGACCCAAGGGGAGGAACACTGAAGCTTTCTTT
.	TRBV5-6	TRBJ2-1	TRBD2	CASQAISRGRANNEQFF	TGTGCCAGCCAAGCCATCAGTCGCGGGAGGGCCAACAATGAGCAGTTCTTC
.	TRBV6-1	TRBJ1-1	TRBD1	CASRDRVVAFF	TGTGCCAGCAGGGACAGGGTCGTTGCTTTCTTT
once	TRBV2	TRBJ2-7	.	CASSENQGRTYEQYF	TGTGCCAGCAGTGAAAACCAGGGGAGAACCTACGAGCAGTACTTC
.	TRBV5-1	TRBJ2-3	TRBD2	CASTLSGSLTDTQYF	TGCGCCAGCACGTTAAGCGGGAGCTTGACAGATACGCAGTATTTT
.	TRBV7-6	TRBJ2-3	.	CASSLRPSTGFEVDTQYF	TGTGCCAGCAGCTTAAGGCCTAGCACAGGTTTCGAGGTAGATACGCAGTATTTT
.	TRBV2	TRBJ2-7	.	CASSRGTGSYEQYF	TGTGCCAGCTCTCGGGGAACCGGGTCCTACGAGCAGTACTTC
.	TRBV19	TRBJ2-3	.	CASRIGGGTDTQYF	TGTGCCAGTAGAATAGGGGGGGGGACAGATACGCAGTATTTT
.	TRBV6-6	TRBJ1-2	.	CASMKDRLVYGYTF	TGTGCCAGCATGAAGGACAGACTCGTTTATGGCTACACCTTC
.	TRBV27	TRBJ2-7	.	CASSSDFRNSYEQYF	TGTGCCAGCAGTTCCGACTTCAGGAATTCCTACGAGCAGTACTTC
.	TRBV7-2	TRBJ1-2	.	CASSSSFYGYTF	TGTGCCAGCAGCTCGAGCTTCTATGGCTACACCTTC
.	TRBV10-3	TRBJ2-1	TRBD2	CAISAGTSGRATEQFF	TGTGCCATCAGTGCCGGGACTAGCGGGAGGGCCACTGAGCAGTTCTTC
.	TRBV19	TRBJ2-3	.	CASSTTRTGGTDTQYF	TGTGCCAGTAGTACCACAAGGACTGGCGGCACAGATACGCAGTATTTT
.	TRBV7-9	TRBJ2-3	.	CASSFMRDLVTDTQYF	TGTGCCAGCAGCTTCATGCGGGACCTTGTCACAGATACGCAGTATTTT
.	TRBV4-1	TRBJ1-5	.	CASSQVPGARVQPQHF	TGCGCCAGCAGCCAGGTTCCAGGGGCCAGGGTTCAGCCCCAGCATTTT
.	TRBV5-1	TRBJ1-2	.	CASSLAPGSKEGYTF	TGCGCCAGCAGCTTGGCCCCAGGGTCCAAGGAAGGCTACACCTTC
.	TRBV6-1	TRBJ1-6	TRBD1	CASSEGGQDNSPLHF	TGTGCCAGCAGTGAAGGGGGACAGGATAATTCACCCCTCCACTTT